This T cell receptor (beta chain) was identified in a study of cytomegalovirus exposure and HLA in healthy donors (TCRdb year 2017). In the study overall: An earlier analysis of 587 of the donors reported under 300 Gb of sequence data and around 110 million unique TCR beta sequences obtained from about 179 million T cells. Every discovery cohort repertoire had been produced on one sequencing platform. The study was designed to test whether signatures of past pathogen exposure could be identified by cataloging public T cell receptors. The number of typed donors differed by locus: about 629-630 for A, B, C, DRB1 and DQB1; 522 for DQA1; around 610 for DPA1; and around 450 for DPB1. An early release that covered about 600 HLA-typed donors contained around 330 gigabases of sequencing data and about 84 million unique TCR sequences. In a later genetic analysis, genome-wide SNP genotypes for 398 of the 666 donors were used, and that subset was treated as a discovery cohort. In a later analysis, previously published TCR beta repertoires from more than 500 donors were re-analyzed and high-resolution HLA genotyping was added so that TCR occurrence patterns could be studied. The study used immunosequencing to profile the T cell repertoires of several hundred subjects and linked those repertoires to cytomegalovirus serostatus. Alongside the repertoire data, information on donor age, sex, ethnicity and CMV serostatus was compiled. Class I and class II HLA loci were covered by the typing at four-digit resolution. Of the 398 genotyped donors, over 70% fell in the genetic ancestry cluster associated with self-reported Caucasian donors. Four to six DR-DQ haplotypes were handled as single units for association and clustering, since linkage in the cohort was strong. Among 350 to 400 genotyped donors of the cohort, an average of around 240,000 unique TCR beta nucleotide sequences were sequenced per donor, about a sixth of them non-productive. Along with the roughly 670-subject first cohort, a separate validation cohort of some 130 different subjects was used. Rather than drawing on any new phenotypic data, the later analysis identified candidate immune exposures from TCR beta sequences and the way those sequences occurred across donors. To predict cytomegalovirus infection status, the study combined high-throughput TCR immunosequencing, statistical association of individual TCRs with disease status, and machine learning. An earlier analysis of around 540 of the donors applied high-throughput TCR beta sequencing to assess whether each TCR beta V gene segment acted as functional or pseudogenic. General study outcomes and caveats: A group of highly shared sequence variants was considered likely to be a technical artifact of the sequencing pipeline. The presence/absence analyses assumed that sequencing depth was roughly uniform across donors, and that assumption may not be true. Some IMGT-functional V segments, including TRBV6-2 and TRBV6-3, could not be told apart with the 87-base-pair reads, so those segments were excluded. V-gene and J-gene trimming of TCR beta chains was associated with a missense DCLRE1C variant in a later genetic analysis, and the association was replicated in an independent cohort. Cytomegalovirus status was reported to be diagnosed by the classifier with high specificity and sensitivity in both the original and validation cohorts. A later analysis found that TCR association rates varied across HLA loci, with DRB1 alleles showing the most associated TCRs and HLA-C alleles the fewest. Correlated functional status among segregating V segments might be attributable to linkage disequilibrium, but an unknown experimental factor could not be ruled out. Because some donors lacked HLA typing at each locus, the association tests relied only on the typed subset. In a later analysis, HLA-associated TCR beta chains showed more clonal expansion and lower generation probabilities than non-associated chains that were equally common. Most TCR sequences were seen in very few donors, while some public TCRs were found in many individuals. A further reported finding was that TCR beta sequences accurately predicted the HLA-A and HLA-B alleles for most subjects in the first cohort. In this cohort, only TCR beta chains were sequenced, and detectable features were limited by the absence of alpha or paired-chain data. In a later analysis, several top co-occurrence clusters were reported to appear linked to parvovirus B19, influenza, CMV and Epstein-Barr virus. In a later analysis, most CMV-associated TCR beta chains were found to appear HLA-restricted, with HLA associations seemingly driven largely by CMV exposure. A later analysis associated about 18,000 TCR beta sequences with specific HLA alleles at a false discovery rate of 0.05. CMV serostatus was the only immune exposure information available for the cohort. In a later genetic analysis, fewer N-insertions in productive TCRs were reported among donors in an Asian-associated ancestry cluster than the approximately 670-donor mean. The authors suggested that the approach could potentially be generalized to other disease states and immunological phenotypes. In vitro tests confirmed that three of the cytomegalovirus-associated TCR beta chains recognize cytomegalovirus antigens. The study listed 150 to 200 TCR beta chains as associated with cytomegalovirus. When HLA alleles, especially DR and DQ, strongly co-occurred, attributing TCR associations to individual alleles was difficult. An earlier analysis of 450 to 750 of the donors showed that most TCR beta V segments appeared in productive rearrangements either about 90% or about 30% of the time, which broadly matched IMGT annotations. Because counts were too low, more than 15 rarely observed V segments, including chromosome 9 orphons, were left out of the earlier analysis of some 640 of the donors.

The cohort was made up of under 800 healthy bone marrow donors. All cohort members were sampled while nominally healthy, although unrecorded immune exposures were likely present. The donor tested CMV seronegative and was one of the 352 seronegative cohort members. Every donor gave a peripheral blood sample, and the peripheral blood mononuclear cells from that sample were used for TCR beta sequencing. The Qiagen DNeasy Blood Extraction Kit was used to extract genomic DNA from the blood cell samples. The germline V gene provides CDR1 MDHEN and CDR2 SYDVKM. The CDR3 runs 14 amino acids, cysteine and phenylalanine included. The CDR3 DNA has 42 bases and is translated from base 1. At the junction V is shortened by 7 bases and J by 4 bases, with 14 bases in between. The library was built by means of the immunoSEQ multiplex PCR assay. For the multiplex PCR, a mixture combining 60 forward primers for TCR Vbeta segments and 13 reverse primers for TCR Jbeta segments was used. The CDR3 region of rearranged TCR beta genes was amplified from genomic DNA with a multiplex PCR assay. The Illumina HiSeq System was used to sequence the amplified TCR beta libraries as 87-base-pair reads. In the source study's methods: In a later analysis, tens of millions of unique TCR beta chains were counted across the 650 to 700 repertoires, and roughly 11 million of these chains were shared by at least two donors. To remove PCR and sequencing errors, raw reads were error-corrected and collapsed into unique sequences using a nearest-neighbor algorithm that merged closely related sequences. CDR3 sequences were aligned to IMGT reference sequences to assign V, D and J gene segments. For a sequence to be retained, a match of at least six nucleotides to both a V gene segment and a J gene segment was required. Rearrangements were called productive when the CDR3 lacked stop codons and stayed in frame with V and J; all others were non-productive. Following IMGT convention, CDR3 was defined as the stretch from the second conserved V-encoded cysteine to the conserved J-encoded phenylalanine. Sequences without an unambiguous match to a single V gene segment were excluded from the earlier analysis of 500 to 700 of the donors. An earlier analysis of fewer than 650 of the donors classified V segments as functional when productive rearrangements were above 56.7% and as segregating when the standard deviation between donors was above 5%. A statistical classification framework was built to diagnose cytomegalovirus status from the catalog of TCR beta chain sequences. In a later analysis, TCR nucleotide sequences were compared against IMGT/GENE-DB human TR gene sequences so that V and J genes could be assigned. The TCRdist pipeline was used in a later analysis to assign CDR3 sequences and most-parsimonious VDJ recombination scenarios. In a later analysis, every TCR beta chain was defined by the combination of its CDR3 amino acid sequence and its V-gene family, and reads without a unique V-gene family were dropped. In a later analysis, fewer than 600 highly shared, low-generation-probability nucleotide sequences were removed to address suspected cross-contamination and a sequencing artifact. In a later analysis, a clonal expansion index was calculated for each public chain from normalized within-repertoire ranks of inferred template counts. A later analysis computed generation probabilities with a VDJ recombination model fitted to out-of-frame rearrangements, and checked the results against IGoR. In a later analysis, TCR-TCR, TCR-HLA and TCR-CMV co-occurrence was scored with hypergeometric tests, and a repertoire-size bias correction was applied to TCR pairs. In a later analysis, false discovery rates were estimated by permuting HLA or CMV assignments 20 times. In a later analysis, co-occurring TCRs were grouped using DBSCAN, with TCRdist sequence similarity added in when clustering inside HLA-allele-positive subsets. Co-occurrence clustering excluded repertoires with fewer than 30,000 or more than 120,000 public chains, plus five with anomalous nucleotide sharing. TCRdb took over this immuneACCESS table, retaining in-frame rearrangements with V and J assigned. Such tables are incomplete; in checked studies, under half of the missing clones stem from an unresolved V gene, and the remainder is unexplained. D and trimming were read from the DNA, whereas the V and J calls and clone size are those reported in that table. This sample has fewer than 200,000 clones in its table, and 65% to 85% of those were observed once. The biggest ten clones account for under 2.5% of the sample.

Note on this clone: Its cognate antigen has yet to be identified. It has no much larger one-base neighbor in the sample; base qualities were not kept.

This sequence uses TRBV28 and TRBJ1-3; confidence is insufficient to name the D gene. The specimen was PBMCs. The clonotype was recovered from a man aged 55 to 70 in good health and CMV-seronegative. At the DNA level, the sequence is TGTGCCAGCAATACGGGGTTGGGGGGAAACACCATATATTTT. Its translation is CASNTGLGGNTIYF. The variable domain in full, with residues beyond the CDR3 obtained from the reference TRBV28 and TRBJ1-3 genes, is DVKVTQSSRYLVKRTGEKVFLECVQDMDHENMFWYRQDPGLGLRLIYFSYDVKMKEKGDIPEGYSVSREKKERFSLILESASTNQTSMYLCASNTGLGGNTIYFGEGSWLTVV.